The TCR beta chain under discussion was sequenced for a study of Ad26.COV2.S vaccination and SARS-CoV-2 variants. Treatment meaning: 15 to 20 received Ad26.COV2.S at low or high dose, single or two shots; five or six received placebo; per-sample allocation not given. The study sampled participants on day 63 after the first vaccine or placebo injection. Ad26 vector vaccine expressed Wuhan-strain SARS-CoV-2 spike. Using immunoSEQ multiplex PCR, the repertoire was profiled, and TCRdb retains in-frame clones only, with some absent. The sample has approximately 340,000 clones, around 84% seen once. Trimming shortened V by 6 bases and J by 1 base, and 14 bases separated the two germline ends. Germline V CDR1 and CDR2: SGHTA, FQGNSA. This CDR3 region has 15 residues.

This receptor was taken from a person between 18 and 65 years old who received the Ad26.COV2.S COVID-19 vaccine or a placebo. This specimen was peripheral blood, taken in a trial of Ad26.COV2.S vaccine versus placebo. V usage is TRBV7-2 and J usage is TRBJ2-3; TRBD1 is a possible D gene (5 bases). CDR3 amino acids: CASRSQGGGTDTQYF. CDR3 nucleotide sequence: TGTGCCAGCAGATCCCAGGGTGGGGGCACAGATACGCAGTATTTT.